This T cell receptor beta chain was recorded in a study of identifying expanded T cells in peripheral blood. Study findings and constraints: Approximately 2-week clone count variance significantly increased as total template count grew.

As regards this clone: Its antigen remains unknown.

Sequenced by immunoSEQ multiplex PCR; TCRdb stores in-frame clones only, minus some. The repertoire holds about 100,000 clones, with about nine tenths as singletons. V lost 5 bases and J lost 9, with 17 bases in between. The CDR3 length is 14 residues. Germline lookup yields CDR1 WNHNN and CDR2 SYGVQD (reference sequence). Healthy donors had no documented immune events, such as infections, while sampled. This clonotype was obtained from a person between 18 and 69 years old in good health. The sequenced sample consisted of blood. The gene calls are TRBV10-1 and TRBJ1-5, with D possibly being TRBD1 (6 bases). DNA of the CDR3: TGCGCCAGCAGTCAACCCCGGGGGGCACGGCCCCAGCATTTT. Protein sequence: CASSQPRGARPQHF.